A single sample is the source of the 26 T cell receptor beta chains below, sequenced in a study of shared clonotypes between healthy human individuals. Using immunoSEQ multiplex PCR, the repertoire was profiled, and TCRdb retains in-frame clones only, with some absent. The sample holds approximately 2,200,000 clones, about 93% seen once. In the naive CD8 group, cells lacked CD45RO and were positively selected for CCR7, so terminally differentiated effector memory CD45RA+ cells were left out. Sequencing input: naive CD8+ T cells from PBMCs. These receptors originate from a man younger than 30 in good health. Some clones in this sample may be carry-over from other donors' samples.

In the case of this clone: Other DNA sequences from this sample encode an identical CDR3 as well. V usage is TRBV5-1 and J usage is TRBJ2-7; TRBD1 matches at 9 bases. Germline CDR1 and CDR2: SGHRS and YFSETQ. The CDR3 spans 14 residues. Losses at the gene ends were 5 bases for V and 3 bases for J; bases not matched to a gene: 6. The CDR3 DNA sequence: TGCGCCAGCAGTCCCGGGACAGGGAGCTACGAGCAGTACTTC. Translation gives CASSPGTGSYEQYF.

This sequence joins TRBV27 and TRBJ2-1; a possible D gene is TRBD2 (6 bases). Germline V CDR1 and CDR2: MNHEY, SMNVEV (reference sequence). CDR3 length: 13 residues. V gave up 5 bases and J gave up 6 bases, with 11 bases separating them. CDR3: CASSMTRGNEQFF. The CDR3 DNA is TGTGCCAGCAGTATGACTAGGGGCAATGAGCAGTTCTTC.

This chain joins TRBV7-9 and TRBJ1-1; 10 bases align to TRBD1. Germline V gene data show CDR1 as SEHNR and CDR2 as FQNEAQ (reference sequence). The CDR3 contains 16 residues. J gave up 5 bases and V 5 bases, and 11 bases lay outside the gene matches. The CDR3 sequence is CASSTRDRGAWTEAFF. CDR3 DNA: TGTGCCAGCAGCACCCGGGACAGGGGAGCATGGACTGAAGCTTTCTTT.

V usage is TRBV14 and J usage is TRBJ2-7; no clear D. Per germline, CDR1 SGHDN and CDR2 FVKESK. This CDR3 is built from 13 residues. V was pared by 0 bases and J by 9 bases, with 12 bases between. CDR3 residues: CASSQDIWAVQYF. The CDR3 bases are TGTGCCAGCAGCCAAGATATTTGGGCGGTGCAGTACTTC.

The chain combines TRBV7-8 with TRBJ2-4, with D possibly being TRBD1 or TRBD2 (5 bases each). Trimming took off 5 bases at V and 6 bases at J, with 11 bases between the two ends. The germline V gene has CDR1 SGHVS and CDR2 FQNEAQ. The CDR3 sequence is 13 residues long. CDR3: CASSGGGRNIQYF. The DNA for the CDR3 is TGTGCCAGCAGCGGGGGTGGGAGAAACATTCAGTACTTC.

V is TRBV11-1 and J is TRBJ2-1, with 7 bases matching TRBD2. With V trimmed by 2 bases and J by 4 bases, 8 bases remained unmatched. This CDR3 has 16 residues. Germline V gives CDR1 SGHAT, CDR2 FQDESV (reference sequence). CDR3 protein: CASSLQGGSVYNEQFF. The CDR3 nucleotides read TGTGCCAGCAGCTTACAGGGCGGGAGCGTATACAATGAGCAGTTCTTC.

The chain has TRBV9 and TRBJ1-2, with 9 bases lining up with TRBD1. Germline values: CDR1 SGDLS, CDR2 YYNGEE. The CDR3 length is 14 residues. V trimming: 3 bases; J trimming: 8 bases; junction bases outside the gene matches: 8. The CDR3 nucleotides are TGTGCCAGCAGCGGTACAACAGGGGGCGCAGGCTACACCTTC. Its translation is CASSGTTGGAGYTF.

CDR3: CASSLAGSEYQETQYF. CDR3 DNA: TGCGCCAGCAGCTTGGCCGGAAGTGAATACCAAGAGACCCAGTACTTC. This sequence joins TRBV5-1 and TRBJ2-5; the D is unclear. Deletions cut 0 bases from V and 0 bases from J, with 12 bases between. Germline V gene data show CDR1 as SGHRS and CDR2 as YFSETQ. The CDR3 length is 16 residues.

CDR3 DNA sequence: TGTGCCAGCAGCTTAGGAGTAGGGGCCTACGAGCAGTACTTC. Its translation is CASSLGVGAYEQYF. The chain combines TRBV7-9 with TRBJ2-7; D might be TRBD1 (5 bases). Trimming cost V 1 base and J 2 bases, with 9 bases left between them. The CDR3 loop spans 14 amino acids. Looked up from germline, CDR1 is SEHNR and CDR2 is FQNEAQ (reference sequence).

The chain has TRBV9 and TRBJ1-4, with 8 bases matching TRBD1. Per germline, CDR1 SGDLS and CDR2 YYNGEE. The V gene end was trimmed by 4 bases and the J gene end by 8 bases; junction bases not matched to a gene: 10. The CDR3 spans 15 residues. The CDR3 protein is CASSKQDRVGEKLFF. The CDR3, as DNA: TGTGCCAGCAGCAAACAGGACAGGGTTGGGGAAAAACTGTTTTTT.

The chain is built from TRBV7-9 and TRBJ2-5; possible D gene TRBD1, 6 bases. Between the trimmed V and J ends, which lost 7 bases and 0 bases, there was a span of 18 bases. Germline lookup yields CDR1 SEHNR and CDR2 FQNEAQ (reference sequence). This CDR3 comprises 16 residues. CDR3 nucleotides: TGTGCCAGCACCAATGGGGGCCCGTTATACCAAGAGACCCAGTACTTC. Its translation: CASTNGGPLYQETQYF.

V and J are TRBV13 and TRBJ1-1; no definite D call. The CDR3 length is 14 residues. The V and J ends lost 0 bases and 10 bases respectively, with 15 bases between them. CDR1 PRHDT and CDR2 FYEKMQ come from the germline V gene (reference sequence). In nucleotides, the CDR3 is TGTGCCAGCAGCTTAGGCCGGGGTGGTTACGGAGCTTTCTTT. Its protein product is CASSLGRGGYGAFF.

The V call is TRBV5-1, the J call TRBJ2-7; possibly TRBD2 for D (5 bases). The CDR3 has 15 amino acids. Trimming stripped 0 bases from V and 2 bases from J, with 12 bases between. Looked up from germline, CDR1 is SGHRS and CDR2 is YFSETQ. The CDR3 DNA reads as TGCGCCAGCAGCTTGGCCCGGAGGCCAACCTACGAGCAGTACTTC. Its protein is CASSLARRPTYEQYF.

V is TRBV29-1 and J is TRBJ1-4; D may be TRBD1 (6 bases). Germline V gene sequence: CDR1 SQVTM, CDR2 ANQGSEA. The CDR3 is made up of 16 amino acids. V lost 1 base, J lost 1 base, and 13 bases lay in between. This CDR3 reads CSVEGIQGETNEKLFF. CDR3 bases: TGCAGCGTTGAAGGGATACAGGGCGAAACTAATGAAAAACTGTTTTTT. The full variable domain, in which reference TRBV29-1 and TRBJ1-4 provide the parts outside the CDR3, is SAVISQKPSRDICQRGTSLTIQCQVDSQVTMMFWYRQQPGQSLTLIATANQGSEATYESGFVIDKFPISRPNLTFSTLTVSNMSPEDSSIYLCSVEGIQGETNEKLFFGSGTQLSVL.

The rearrangement uses TRBV27 and TRBJ2-5, with D possibly being TRBD2 (5 bases). V was pared by 0 bases and J by 5 bases, with 10 bases between. CDR3 length: 14 amino acids. CDR1 and CDR2 (germline): MNHEY, SMNVEV (reference sequence). The CDR3 loop is CASSLSGSFETQYF. CDR3 bases: TGTGCCAGCAGTTTATCAGGGAGTTTTGAGACCCAGTACTTC.

This chain joins TRBV6-1 and TRBJ1-2, with 7 bases that match TRBD1. CDR1 MNHNS and CDR2 SASEGT come from the germline V gene. This CDR3 is 15 amino acids long. The J segment lost 4 bases and the V segment lost 1 base, leaving 6 bases of the junction unmatched. The CDR3 DNA reads TGTGCCAGCAGTGAAGGCCCCGACAGGGCCTATGGCTACACCTTC. Translating gives CASSEGPDRAYGYTF.

As concerns this clone: Other DNA sequences in the sample encode the same CDR3. This sequence joins TRBV27 and TRBJ2-1, with 10 bases aligning to TRBD2. Germline loops: CDR1 MNHEY, CDR2 SMNVEV (reference sequence). This CDR3 has 15 residues. The V gene end was trimmed by 0 bases and the J gene end by 4 bases; junction bases not matched to a gene: 0. CDR3 coding DNA: TGTGCCAGCAGTTTATCACTAGCGGGATACAATGAGCAGTTCTTC. Translating gives CASSLSLAGYNEQFF.

With respect to this clone: The identical CDR3 is also encoded by other nucleotide sequences in the sample. The gene calls are TRBV15 and TRBJ1-1; possible D gene TRBD1, 5 bases. Germline V gives CDR1 LNHNV, CDR2 YYDKDF (reference sequence). Deletions cut 0 bases from V and 0 bases from J, with 11 bases between. CDR3 length equals 16 residues. CDR3 amino acids: CATSRDLRGLNTEAFF. The CDR3 coding sequence is TGTGCCACCAGCAGAGATCTCCGGGGCCTGAACACTGAAGCTTTCTTT.

V is TRBV6-5 and J is TRBJ2-2, with unresolved D. Germline CDR1 reads MNHEY; CDR2 reads SVGAGI. The germline V and J ends were trimmed by 0 bases and 8 bases, with 10 bases remaining between them. This CDR3 has 14 amino acids. The CDR3 reads CASSYSKAGGELFF. DNA of the CDR3: TGTGCCAGCAGTTACTCGAAGGCCGGAGGGGAGCTGTTTTTT.

This clone was seen just once. CDR3 region: CASSPRVDNEQFF. The CDR3 coding sequence is TGTGCCAGCAGCCCCAGGGTCGACAATGAGCAGTTCTTC. The gene calls are TRBV7-7 and TRBJ2-1, with TRBD1 as a possible D gene (5 bases). V lost 5 bases, J lost 5 bases, and 10 bases lay in between. This CDR3 comprises 13 residues. Germline V gives CDR1 SSHAT, CDR2 FNYEAQ (reference sequence).

The chain recombines TRBV19 with TRBJ2-7; D might be TRBD1 (6 bases). Germline CDR1 LNHDA, CDR2 SQIVND (reference sequence). The CDR3 has 13 residues. V was cut by 5 bases and J by 2 bases, with 10 bases left in between. The CDR3 is CASSPRDTYEQYF. The CDR3, as DNA: TGTGCCAGTAGTCCCAGGGACACCTACGAGCAGTACTTC.

This clone has more than one count but fewer than ten. The rearrangement joins TRBV30 to TRBJ2-2; D may be TRBD1 (5 bases). Trimming left V 6 bases short and J 8 bases short, with 13 bases between. The CDR3 consists of 12 residues. CDR1 GTSNPN and CDR2 SVGIG come from the germline V gene (reference sequence). The CDR3 coding sequence is TGTGCCTGCGACTCCAAGGGGGGGGAGCTGTTTTTT. Protein product: CACDSKGGELFF. Variable domain in full (rest from reference TRBV30 and TRBJ2-2): SQTIHQWPATLVQPVGSPLSLECTVEGTSNPNLYWYRQAAGRGLQLLFYSVGIGQISSEVPQNLSASRPQDRQFILSSKKLLLSDSGFYLCACDSKGGELFFGEGSRLTVL.

This clone appeared a single time. The genes are TRBV13 and TRBJ2-3; D perhaps matches TRBD2 (5 bases). V lost 0 bases and J 0 bases, leaving 13 bases between the germline ends. This CDR3 comprises 17 residues. The V gene's germline CDR1 is PRHDT and CDR2 FYEKMQ (reference sequence). The CDR3 DNA reads TGTGCCAGCAGCTTAGGCCGAGCGGACCTTAGCACAGATACGCAGTATTTT. Translated, it gives CASSLGRADLSTDTQYF.

This clone was counted once. The gene calls are TRBV5-5 and TRBJ2-7; 8 nucleotides line up with TRBD2. V lost 3 bases to trimming and J lost 4 bases; unmatched junction nucleotides: 9. CDR1 and CDR2 (germline): SGHKS, YYEKEE (reference sequence). The CDR3 consists of 15 residues. DNA of the CDR3: TGTGCCAGCAGCTCCGCTCCCAGCGGGAGTTACGAGCAGTACTTC. Its translation: CASSSAPSGSYEQYF. Variable domain in full (rest from reference TRBV5-5 and TRBJ2-7): DAGVTQSPTHLIKTRGQQVTLRCSPISGHKSVSWYQQVLGQGPQFIFQYYEKEERGRGNFPDRFSARQFPNYSSELNVNALLLGDSALYLCASSSAPSGSYEQYFGPGTRLTVT.

The V call is TRBV28, the J call TRBJ1-5; D is uncertain. V lost 5 bases to trimming and J lost 4 bases, with 30 bases between them. The V gene's germline CDR1 is MDHEN and CDR2 SYDVKM. The CDR3 length is 20 residues. The chain's CDR3 is CASSRHISNRLPLGNQPQHF. Here the CDR3 DNA reads TGTGCCAGCAGTAGACACATTAGCAACCGTTTACCCCTTGGAAATCAGCCCCAGCATTTT.

As DNA, the CDR3 is TGTGCCAGTAGTATTTACGCCGGGGAGCTGTTTTTT. This gives the protein CASSIYAGELFF. J is TRBJ2-2 and V is TRBV19; D call uncertain. Germline V CDR1 and CDR2: LNHDA, SQIVND (reference sequence). Trimming pared 3 bases from V and 6 bases from J, leaving 5 bases between. This CDR3 has 12 residues. Using reference TRBV19 and TRBJ2-2 for the parts outside the CDR3, the full variable domain is DGGITQSPKYLFRKEGQNVTLSCEQNLNHDAMYWYRQDPGQGLRLIYYSQIVNDFQKGDIAEGYSVSREKKESFPLTVTSAQKNPTAFYLCASSIYAGELFFGEGSRLTVL.